One T cell receptor (beta chain) is described in this entry. Antigen specificity is unknown. This sample is part of a study of CD8+CD57+ T cells in acquired aplastic anemia. At the level of the study: On average, sorted CD4+ and CD8+ cells gave approximately 3.1 ug of DNA.

Study results and caveats: Roughly 31 was the count of CD8+ CDR3 sequences that patients shared with controls. Between the patient and control groups, CD8+ Simpson's diversity did not differ significantly.

This CDR3 spans 14 amino acids. Germline CDR1 LNHDA, CDR2 SQIVND (reference sequence). V was shortened by 7 bases and J by 4 bases, with 16 bases between the two germline ends. Genomic DNA templated the TCR beta VDJ and CDR3 profiling. MiXCR was run by TCRdb on the reads, yielding one entry per CDR3 protein. In the table there are about 58,000 distinct CDR3 sequences, around 50% of which are singletons. Previously, flow cytometry had revealed CD8+CD57+ cell expansion in the patients chosen for sequencing. Patient blood was sampled before any therapy had been received. Input material: sorted CD4+, CD8+, or CD8+CD57+ T cells (not recorded which) from PBMCs. This rearrangement joins TRBV19 to TRBJ1-1, with unresolved D. The source of this sequence is a human donor with aplastic anemia. The CDR3 DNA is TGTGCCAGTATCACGGGTCGTTTTTCCACTGAAGCTTTCTTT. It encodes CASITGRFSTEAFF.